This T cell receptor (beta chain) was recovered during a study of T cell repertoires in cytomegalovirus infection. At the level of the study: Indications of both CMV infection and matching HLA type were provided by public TCR beta signatures.

Study findings and constraints: There were HLA-C-restricted CMV-specific TCR beta clonotypes dominating the ex vivo response. Accumulated public TCR beta family frequency recognized individuals carrying CMV together with the relevant HLA.

This CDR3 comprises 14 residues. V gave up 3 bases and J gave up 1 base, with 9 bases separating them. CDR1 KGHSH and CDR2 LQKENI come from the germline V gene. Each CDR3 protein gets one entry after TCRdb re-called the reads with MiXCR. Found here are over 250,000 distinct CDR3 sequences, 22% of them singletons; the top ten hold roughly 20%. On this clonotype: Its antigen remains unidentified.

This clonotype originated in a human donor in good health (CMV status not recorded). Some clones in this sample may be carry-over from other donors' samples. The specimen comprised cultured PBMCs, sampled from culture after CMV antigen stimulation. The chain joins TRBV18 to TRBJ2-5, with D hard to call. CDR3: CASSPYTLQETQYF. CDR3 sequence (DNA): TGTGCCAGCTCACCTTACACTCTCCAAGAGACCCAGTACTTC.